This T cell receptor (beta chain) was identified in a study of blood T cell repertoires in COVID-19. The CDR3 sequence is 14 residues long. Deletions cut 5 bases from V and 2 bases from J, with 13 bases between. The germline gives CDR1 LNHNV, CDR2 YYDKDF (reference sequence). Assay used: immunoSEQ multiplex PCR; TCRdb lists only in-frame clones, some missing. The sample lists 70,000 or so clones; 90% were seen once. V usage is TRBV15 and J usage is TRBJ2-7, with D perhaps matching TRBD2 (6 bases). Sequences were obtained from peripheral blood. The TCR sequence derives from a woman aged 80 or over with active COVID-19. The chain's CDR3 is CATSPTRGTYEQYF. The CDR3 bases are TGTGCCACCAGCCCCACGCGGGGTACCTACGAGCAGTACTTC. The whole variable domain, filled in from reference TRBV15 and TRBJ2-7, reads DAMVIQNPRYQVTQFGKPVTLSCSQTLNHNVMYWYQQKSSQAPKLLFHYYDKDFNNEADTPDNFQSRRPNTSFCFLDIRSPGLGDTAMYLCATSPTRGTYEQYFGPGTRLTVT.